The present T cell receptor beta chain was sequenced within a study of T cells after yellow fever vaccination. Study-wide results and caveats: Clonotypes appearing in both CD4 and CD8 compartments existed, and their share was small.

The CDR3 contains 15 residues. V lost 1 base and J lost 3; bases outside the gene matches: 2. Germline V gene sequence: CDR1 SEHNR, CDR2 FQNEAQ (reference sequence). As for this clonotype: What it binds is unknown.

MiXCR, run by TCRdb on the 5' RACE reads, gives a single entry per CDR3 protein. The profile shows around 590,000 distinct CDR3 sequences, 9% to 15% of them singletons. V gene TRBV7-9 combines with J gene TRBJ2-1, with 8 bases that match TRBD1. Material: PBMCs, obtained on the day of the yellow fever booster vaccination. This sequence was found in a man under 40 who received the YFV17D yellow fever vaccine. The CDR3 bases are TGTGCCAGCAGCTTAGGCAGGGGGCTCTACAATGAGCAGTTCTTC. It encodes CASSLGRGLYNEQFF.